A selection of T cell receptor beta chains follows, all from one sample in a study of neurological immune-mediated disorders. MiXCR was run by TCRdb on the 5' RACE reads, yielding one entry per CDR3 protein. The table has more than 15,000 distinct CDR3 sequences, roughly 14% seen once. Sequences were obtained from PBMCs. The receptors stem from a man in his sixties with HTLV-1-associated myelopathy (HAM/TSP). Both conserved end residues are part of each CDR3. D genes are given only for firm matches. A clone size is listed for some rows: how often the clone was seen (once, few, many), or a class if it is expanded.

CDR3: CASSLDTNSNQPQHF
DNA: TGTGCCAGCAGCTTGGACACCAATAGCAATCAGCCCCAGCATTTT
size: many
D: .
J: TRBJ1-5
V: TRBV5-5

CDR3: CSARQRPSGANVLTF
DNA: TGCAGTGCTAGACAACGACCTTCTGGGGCCAACGTCCTGACTTTC
size: many
D: .
J: TRBJ2-6
V: TRBV20-1

CDR3: CASSLDGGNQPQHF
DNA: TGTGCCAGCAGCTTAGATGGGGGCAATCAGCCCCAGCATTTT
size: .
D: .
J: TRBJ1-5
V: TRBV11-2

CDR3: CASSPQGGEQFF
DNA: TGTGCCAGCAGCCCACAGGGTGGGGAGCAGTTCTTC
size: many
D: .
J: TRBJ2-1
V: TRBV7-9

CDR3: CSAGQGAGSTEAFF
DNA: TGCAGCGCGGGACAGGGGGCAGGTAGCACTGAAGCTTTCTTT
size: many
D: TRBD1
J: TRBJ1-1
V: TRBV29-1

CDR3: CSARFPGVAEAFF
DNA: TGCAGTGCTAGGTTTCCGGGGGTGGCTGAAGCTTTCTTT
size: many
D: .
J: TRBJ1-1
V: TRBV20-1

CDR3: CSRPGLGADTQYF
DNA: TGCAGTCGACCCGGACTAGGCGCAGATACGCAGTATTTT
size: medium-sized
D: TRBD2
J: TRBJ2-3
V: TRBV20-1

CDR3: CAIKPPGTSGNTIYF
DNA: TGTGCCATCAAGCCCCCGGGGACCTCTGGAAACACCATATATTTT
size: many
D: .
J: TRBJ1-3
V: TRBV10-3

CDR3: CASSQRQLLNNEQFF
DNA: TGTGCCAGCAGCCAAAGACAGTTGCTTAACAATGAGCAGTTCTTC
size: many
D: .
J: TRBJ2-1
V: TRBV11-2

CDR3: CASSADRNTEAFF
DNA: TGTGCCAGCAGTGCGGACAGGAACACTGAAGCTTTCTTT
size: many
D: .
J: TRBJ1-1
V: TRBV11-2

CDR3: CASSPGGLYETQYF
DNA: TGTGCCAGCAGCCCCGGGGGGTTGTACGAGACCCAGTACTTC
size: many
D: TRBD2
J: TRBJ2-5
V: TRBV12-3/TRBV12-4

CDR3: CSASLAVDTEAFF
DNA: TGCAGTGCTAGTCTCGCGGTGGACACTGAAGCTTTCTTT
size: many
D: .
J: TRBJ1-1
V: TRBV20-1

CDR3: CASSPPGQGHPNYGYTF
DNA: TGTGCCAGCAGCCCCCCGGGACAGGGACATCCTAACTATGGCTACACCTTC
size: many
D: TRBD1
J: TRBJ1-2
V: TRBV9

CDR3: CASSLRGPAYEQYF
DNA: TGCGCCAGCAGCCTGAGGGGGCCCGCCTACGAGCAGTACTTC
size: many
D: TRBD1
J: TRBJ2-7
V: TRBV5-1

CDR3: CASSSRGLMAYEQYF
DNA: TGTGCCAGCAGCTCCAGGGGACTAATGGCCTACGAGCAGTACTTC
size: medium-sized
D: .
J: TRBJ2-7
V: TRBV5-6

CDR3: CASSLSGPYEQYF
DNA: TGTGCCAGCAGTCTAAGTGGACCCTACGAGCAGTACTTC
size: many
D: .
J: TRBJ2-7
V: TRBV12-3/TRBV12-4

CDR3: CSVENTGELFF
DNA: TGCAGCGTGGAGAACACCGGGGAGCTGTTTTTT
size: many
D: .
J: TRBJ2-2
V: TRBV29-1

CDR3: CASSKVKRVSSYEQYF
DNA: TGTGCCAGCAGCAAAGTAAAGCGGGTCAGCTCCTACGAGCAGTACTTC
size: medium-sized
D: .
J: TRBJ2-7
V: TRBV21-1

CDR3: CSARDWDNEQFF
DNA: TGCAGTGCTAGAGACTGGGACAATGAGCAGTTCTTC
size: few
D: .
J: TRBJ2-1
V: TRBV20-1

CDR3: CASSPQGTGDQPQHF
DNA: TGTGCCAGCAGTCCACAGGGAACCGGGGATCAGCCCCAGCATTTT
size: many
D: .
J: TRBJ1-5
V: TRBV28

CDR3: CASSFGLAGGLYQETQYF
DNA: TGCGCCAGCAGCTTCGGACTAGCGGGGGGTCTGTACCAAGAGACCCAGTACTTC
size: many
D: TRBD2
J: TRBJ2-5
V: TRBV5-1

CDR3: CASSYSSVLYEQYF
DNA: TGTGCCAGCAGTTACTCAAGTGTTCTCTACGAGCAGTACTTC
size: many
D: .
J: TRBJ2-7
V: TRBV6-2/TRBV6-3

CDR3: CASSPLTGQRSQPQHF
DNA: TGTGCCAGCAGTCCTCTCACGGGACAGAGGAGTCAGCCCCAGCATTTT
size: many
D: TRBD1
J: TRBJ1-5
V: TRBV12-3/TRBV12-4

CDR3: CASSPEGRGRSGTGELFF
DNA: TGCGCCAGCAGCCCGGAAGGGCGGGGGAGGTCTGGCACCGGGGAGCTGTTTTTT
size: many
D: TRBD2
J: TRBJ2-2
V: TRBV5-1

CDR3: CASSLADGETQYF
DNA: TGTGCCAGCAGCTTGGCGGATGGGGAGACCCAGTACTTC
size: many
D: .
J: TRBJ2-5
V: TRBV5-6

CDR3: CASSLVRNSPLHF
DNA: TGCGCCAGCAGCTTGGTCAGGAATTCACCCCTCCACTTT
size: many
D: .
J: TRBJ1-6
V: TRBV5-1

CDR3: CSAKQGATEAFF
DNA: TGCAGTGCTAAACAGGGGGCCACTGAAGCTTTCTTT
size: many
D: TRBD1
J: TRBJ1-1
V: TRBV20-1

CDR3: CASSYHYGYTF
DNA: TGTGCCAGCAGTTACCACTATGGCTACACCTTC
size: many
D: .
J: TRBJ1-2
V: TRBV6-6

CDR3: CSAYGGEKIYEQYF
DNA: TGCAGTGCATACGGGGGCGAGAAGATTTACGAGCAGTACTTC
size: many
D: .
J: TRBJ2-7
V: TRBV20-1

CDR3: CATSDKGQGPQGRLFF
DNA: TGTGCCACCAGTGATAAGGGACAGGGGCCTCAGGGTCGGCTGTTTTTT
size: many
D: TRBD1
J: TRBJ2-2
V: TRBV24-1

CDR3: CASGLRGTDTQYF
DNA: TGTGCCAGCGGATTACGGGGCACAGATACGCAGTATTTT
size: many
D: .
J: TRBJ2-3
V: TRBV28

CDR3: CASSTGDLNTEAFF
DNA: TGTGCCAGCAGTACAGGGGACCTGAACACTGAAGCTTTCTTT
size: many
D: TRBD1
J: TRBJ1-1
V: TRBV28

CDR3: CSLSGGAANTGELFF
DNA: TGCAGCCTCAGCGGGGGGGCAGCAAACACCGGGGAGCTGTTTTTT
size: many
D: TRBD2
J: TRBJ2-2
V: TRBV20-1

CDR3: CASSLGRSYEQYF
DNA: TGTGCCAGCAGCTTAGGTAGATCCTACGAGCAGTACTTC
size: many
D: .
J: TRBJ2-7
V: TRBV7-2

CDR3: CASSPRGPDTQYF
DNA: TGTGCCAGCAGCCCGAGGGGTCCAGATACGCAGTATTTT
size: medium-sized
D: .
J: TRBJ2-3
V: TRBV7-9

CDR3: CSVEEGSSYEQYF
DNA: TGCAGCGTTGAGGAAGGGAGCTCCTACGAGCAGTACTTC
size: many
D: .
J: TRBJ2-7
V: TRBV29-1

CDR3: CASSLSGAGETQYF
DNA: TGTGCCAGCAGCTTGTCAGGGGCTGGGGAGACCCAGTACTTC
size: many
D: .
J: TRBJ2-5
V: TRBV7-9

CDR3: CSARPRDRGSNYGYTF
DNA: TGCAGTGCGCGACCCCGGGACAGGGGGAGTAACTATGGCTACACCTTC
size: .
D: TRBD1
J: TRBJ1-2
V: TRBV20-1

CDR3: CASSRDTSNTGELFF
DNA: TGTGCCAGCTCGCGCGACACTTCGAACACCGGGGAGCTGTTTTTT
size: many
D: .
J: TRBJ2-2
V: TRBV18

CDR3: CASSFWAGGQETQYF
DNA: TGTGCCAGCAGCTTTTGGGCGGGGGGCCAAGAGACCCAGTACTTC
size: many
D: TRBD2
J: TRBJ2-5
V: TRBV11-2

CDR3: CASSTEPEGAYGYTF
DNA: TGTGCCAGCAGCACAGAGCCGGAGGGGGCCTATGGCTACACCTTC
size: many
D: TRBD1
J: TRBJ1-2
V: TRBV6-1

CDR3: CSVVRGDEQYF
DNA: TGCAGCGTTGTAAGAGGAGACGAGCAGTACTTC
size: medium-sized
D: .
J: TRBJ2-7
V: TRBV29-1

CDR3: CSAPSGGTDTQYF
DNA: TGCAGTGCTCCTAGCGGGGGCACAGATACGCAGTATTTT
size: many
D: TRBD2
J: TRBJ2-3
V: TRBV20-1

CDR3: CAISEAGEGYTF
DNA: TGTGCCATCAGTGAGGCGGGGGAAGGCTACACCTTC
size: many
D: .
J: TRBJ1-2
V: TRBV10-3

CDR3: CASSVDRGGYTF
DNA: TGCGCCAGCAGCGTAGACAGGGGCGGCTACACCTTC
size: many
D: TRBD1
J: TRBJ1-2
V: TRBV5-1

CDR3: CSGDRKLNTEAFF
DNA: TGCAGCGGTGATAGAAAATTGAACACTGAAGCTTTCTTT
size: .
D: .
J: TRBJ1-1
V: TRBV29-1

CDR3: CASSLQGGNYGYTF
DNA: TGTGCCAGCAGCCTACAGGGGGGAAACTATGGCTACACCTTC
size: medium-sized
D: TRBD1
J: TRBJ1-2
V: TRBV27

CDR3: CASSLGQNSPLHF
DNA: TGTGCCAGCAGCTTGGGACAGAATTCACCCCTCCACTTT
size: many
D: TRBD1
J: TRBJ1-6
V: TRBV7-9

CDR3: CSAPRGGAETQYF
DNA: TGCAGTGCCCCCCGAGGGGGCGCGGAGACCCAGTACTTC
size: many
D: TRBD1
J: TRBJ2-5
V: TRBV20-1

CDR3: CSAYHPTSFTEAFF
DNA: TGCAGTGCCTACCATCCAACGAGCTTCACTGAAGCTTTCTTT
size: .
D: .
J: TRBJ1-1
V: TRBV20-1

CDR3: CASSLGQGARGTQYF
DNA: TGTGCCAGCAGTTTGGGACAGGGGGCCCGGGGTACGCAGTATTTT
size: many
D: TRBD1
J: TRBJ2-3
V: TRBV12-3/TRBV12-4

CDR3: CAISEEAGWYNEQFF
DNA: TGTGCCATCAGTGAGGAGGCGGGGTGGTACAATGAGCAGTTCTTC
size: many
D: .
J: TRBJ2-1
V: TRBV10-3

CDR3: CASSLGQNYNEQFF
DNA: TGCGCCAGCAGCTTGGGACAGAACTACAATGAGCAGTTCTTC
size: many
D: .
J: TRBJ2-1
V: TRBV5-1

CDR3: CASSQGLAGAYEQYF
DNA: TGTGCCAGCAGCCAAGGCCTAGCGGGTGCCTACGAGCAGTACTTC
size: many
D: TRBD2
J: TRBJ2-7
V: TRBV3-1

CDR3: CASSQRAGSYNEQFF
DNA: TGTGCCAGCAGCCAGAGGGCAGGCTCCTACAATGAGCAGTTCTTC
size: many
D: .
J: TRBJ2-1
V: TRBV5-5

CDR3: CASSQLGRGGGYEQYF
DNA: TGTGCCAGCAGCCAACTGGGGCGGGGGGGCGGGTACGAGCAGTACTTC
size: many
D: TRBD2
J: TRBJ2-7
V: TRBV12-3/TRBV12-4